This entry concerns a single T cell receptor beta chain. V shed 6 bases and J 6 bases; nucleotides not matched to a gene: 4. The CDR3 totals 13 residues. This record comes from a study of CD8 T cells in ankylosing spondylitis. TCRdb reprocessed the 5' RACE reads with MiXCR, giving one entry per CDR3 protein. The data hold about 160,000 distinct CDR3 sequences, with around 16% observed a single time. The TCR originated in a male donor with ankylosing spondylitis or in good health (not recorded which). Sequencing was done on a sample of blood, either unsorted or a sorted T cell fraction (not recorded which). V and J are TRBV12-3 or TRBV12-4 and TRBJ2-7, with 11 bases aligning to TRBD1. The CDR3: CASSPGQGGEQYF. CDR3 nucleotides: TGTGCCAGCAGCCCGGGACAGGGGGGCGAGCAGTACTTC.